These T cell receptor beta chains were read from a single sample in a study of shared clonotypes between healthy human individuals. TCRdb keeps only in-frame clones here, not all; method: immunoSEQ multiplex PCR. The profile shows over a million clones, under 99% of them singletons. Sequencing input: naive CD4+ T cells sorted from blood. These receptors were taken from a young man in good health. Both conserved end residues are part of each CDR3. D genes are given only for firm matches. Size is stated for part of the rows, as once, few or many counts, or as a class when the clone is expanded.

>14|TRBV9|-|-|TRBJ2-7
CASSVEITGSEQYF
TGTGCCAGCAGCGTAGAAATTACCGGGTCTGAGCAGTACTTC
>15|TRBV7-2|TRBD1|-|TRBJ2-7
CASTRQTGGLYEQYF
TGTGCCAGCACGCGCCAGACAGGGGGCTTGTACGAGCAGTACTTC
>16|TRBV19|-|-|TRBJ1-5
CASSSSKVRPGQPQHF
TGTGCCAGTAGTTCCTCTAAAGTACGCCCCGGGCAGCCCCAGCATTTT
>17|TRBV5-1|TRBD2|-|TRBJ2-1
CASSRGLAGSSYNEQFF
TGCGCCAGCAGCCGGGGACTAGCGGGTTCGTCCTACAATGAGCAGTTCTTC
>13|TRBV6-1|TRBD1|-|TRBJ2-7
CASIGQGVYEQYF
TGTGCCAGCATCGGGCAGGGGGTCTACGAGCAGTACTTC
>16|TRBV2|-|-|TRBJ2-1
CASSEEVGGIYNEQFF
TGTGCCAGCAGTGAAGAGGTGGGGGGAATCTACAATGAGCAGTTCTTC
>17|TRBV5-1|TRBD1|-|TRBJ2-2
CASSLAIGGGYAGELFF
TGCGCCAGCAGCTTGGCCATAGGGGGCGGATATGCCGGGGAGCTGTTTTTT
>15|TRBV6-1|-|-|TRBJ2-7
CASSVQGIGTYEQYF
TGTGCCAGCAGTGTACAGGGTATTGGGACCTACGAGCAGTACTTC
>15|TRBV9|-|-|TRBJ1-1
CASSFRGLPNTEAFF
TGTGCCAGCAGCTTCCGGGGGTTACCGAACACTGAAGCTTTCTTT
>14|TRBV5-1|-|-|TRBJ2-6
CASSLGLGANVLTF
TGCGCCAGCAGCTTGGGACTTGGGGCCAACGTCCTGACTTTC
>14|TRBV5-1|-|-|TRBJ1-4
CASSPGTANEKLFF
TGCGCCAGCAGCCCCGGGACGGCTAATGAAAAACTGTTTTTT
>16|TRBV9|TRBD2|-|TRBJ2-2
CASSVGLALNTGELFF
TGTGCCAGCAGCGTCGGACTAGCGCTGAACACCGGGGAGCTGTTTTTT
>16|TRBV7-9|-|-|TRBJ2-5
CASSSGGRGWGETQYF
TGTGCCAGCAGCTCCGGGGGCAGGGGATGGGGAGAGACCCAGTACTTC
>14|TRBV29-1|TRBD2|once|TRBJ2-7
CSAKLAGASYEQYF
TGCAGCGCCAAACTAGCGGGGGCCTCCTACGAGCAGTACTTC
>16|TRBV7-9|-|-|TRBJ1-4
CASTKGGLTTNEKLFF
TGTGCCAGCACCAAGGGGGGACTCACAACTAATGAAAAACTGTTTTTT
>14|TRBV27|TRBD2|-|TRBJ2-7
CASSGLEETHEQYF
TGTGCCAGCAGCGGACTAGAAGAGACCCACGAGCAGTACTTC
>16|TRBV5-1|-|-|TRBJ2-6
CASSDGLSSGANVLTF
TGCGCCAGCAGCGACGGACTGTCCTCTGGGGCCAACGTCCTGACTTTC
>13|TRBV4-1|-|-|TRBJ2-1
CASSQDQGYEQFF
TGCGCCAGCAGCCAAGATCAGGGATATGAGCAGTTCTTC
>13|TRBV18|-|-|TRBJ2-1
CASSPGSNNEQFF
TGTGCCAGCTCACCCGGGTCCAACAATGAGCAGTTCTTC
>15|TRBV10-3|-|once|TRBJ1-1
CAISARGRDDTEAFF
TGTGCCATCAGTGCCCGGGGGCGGGATGACACTGAAGCTTTCTTT
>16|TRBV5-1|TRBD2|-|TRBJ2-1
CASSLGAGGPLDEQFF
TGCGCCAGCAGCTTGGGAGCGGGAGGGCCTTTGGATGAGCAGTTCTTC
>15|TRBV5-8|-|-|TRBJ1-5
CASSLRPGGNQPQHF
TGTGCCAGCAGCTTGCGTCCTGGGGGGAATCAGCCCCAGCATTTT